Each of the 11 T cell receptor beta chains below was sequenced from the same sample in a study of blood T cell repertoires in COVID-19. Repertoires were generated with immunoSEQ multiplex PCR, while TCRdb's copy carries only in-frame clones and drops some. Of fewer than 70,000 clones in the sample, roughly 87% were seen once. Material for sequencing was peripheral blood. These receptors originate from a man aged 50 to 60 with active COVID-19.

The CDR3 here is CASSVTSGGAVGSQYF. The CDR3, as DNA: TGTGCCAGCAGCGTAACTAGCGGGGGGGCCGTTGGTTCGCAGTATTTT. The chain is built from TRBV9 and TRBJ2-3; TRBD2 matches at 13 bases. CDR1 is SGDLS and CDR2 is YYNGEE in the germline V gene. V dropped 1 base and J dropped 10; count of bases not matched to a gene: 9. This CDR3 region has 16 residues.

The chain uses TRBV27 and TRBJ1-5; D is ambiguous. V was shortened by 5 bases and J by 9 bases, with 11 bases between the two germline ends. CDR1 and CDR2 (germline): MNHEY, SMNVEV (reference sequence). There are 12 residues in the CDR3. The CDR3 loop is CASSPRGGPQHF. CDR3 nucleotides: TGTGCCAGCAGTCCCAGAGGAGGGCCCCAGCATTTT.

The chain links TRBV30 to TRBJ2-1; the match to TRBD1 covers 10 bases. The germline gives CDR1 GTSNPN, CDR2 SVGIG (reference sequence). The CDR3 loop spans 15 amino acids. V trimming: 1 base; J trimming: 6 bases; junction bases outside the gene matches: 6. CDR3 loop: CAWSDGTGVSNEQFF. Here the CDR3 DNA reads TGTGCCTGGAGTGATGGGACAGGGGTAAGCAATGAGCAGTTCTTC.

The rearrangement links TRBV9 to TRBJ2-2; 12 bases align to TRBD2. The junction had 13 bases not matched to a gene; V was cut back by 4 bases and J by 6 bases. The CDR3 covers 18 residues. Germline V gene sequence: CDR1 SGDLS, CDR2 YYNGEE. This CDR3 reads CASSPGGSTSGRSGELFF. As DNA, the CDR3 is TGTGCCAGCAGCCCCGGGGGTTCGACTAGCGGGAGATCCGGGGAGCTGTTTTTT.

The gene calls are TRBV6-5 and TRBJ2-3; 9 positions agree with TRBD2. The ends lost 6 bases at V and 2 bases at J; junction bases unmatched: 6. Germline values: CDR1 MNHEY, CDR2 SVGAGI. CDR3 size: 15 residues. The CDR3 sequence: CASRSGGLNTDTQYF. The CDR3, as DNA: TGTGCCAGCAGGAGCGGGGGGCTTAACACAGATACGCAGTATTTT.

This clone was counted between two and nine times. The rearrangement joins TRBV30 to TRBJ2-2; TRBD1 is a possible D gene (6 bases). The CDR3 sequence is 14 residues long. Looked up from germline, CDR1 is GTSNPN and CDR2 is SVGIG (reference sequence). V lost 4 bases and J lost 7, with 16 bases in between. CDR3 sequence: CAWKLSTGFGELFF. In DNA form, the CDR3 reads TGTGCCTGGAAGTTATCCACAGGGTTCGGGGAGCTGTTTTTT.

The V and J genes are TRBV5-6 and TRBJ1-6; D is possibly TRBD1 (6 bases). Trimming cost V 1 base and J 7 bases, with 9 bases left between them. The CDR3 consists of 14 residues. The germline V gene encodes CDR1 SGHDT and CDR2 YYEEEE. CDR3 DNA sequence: TGTGCCAGCAGCTTGAATCAGGGGAATTCACCCCTCCACTTT. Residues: CASSLNQGNSPLHF.

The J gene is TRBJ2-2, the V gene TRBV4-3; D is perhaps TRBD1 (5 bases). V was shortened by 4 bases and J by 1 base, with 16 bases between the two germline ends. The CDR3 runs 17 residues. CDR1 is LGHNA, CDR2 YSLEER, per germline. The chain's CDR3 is CASSLRVFRENTGELFF. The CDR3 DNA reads TGCGCCAGCAGCCTCAGGGTTTTTAGGGAGAACACCGGGGAGCTGTTTTTT.

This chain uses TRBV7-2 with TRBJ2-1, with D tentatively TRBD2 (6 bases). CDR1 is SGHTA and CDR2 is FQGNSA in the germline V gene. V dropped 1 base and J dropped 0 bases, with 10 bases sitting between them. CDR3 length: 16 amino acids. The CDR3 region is CASSLGGGASYNEQFF. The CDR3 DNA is TGTGCCAGCAGCTTAGGGGGCGGGGCCTCCTACAATGAGCAGTTCTTC.

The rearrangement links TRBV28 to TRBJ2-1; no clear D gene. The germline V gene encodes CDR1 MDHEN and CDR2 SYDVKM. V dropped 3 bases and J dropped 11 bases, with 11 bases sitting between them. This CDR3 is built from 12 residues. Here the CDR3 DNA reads TGTGCCAGCAGTTTCGGGTCGGTGAAGCAGTTCTTC. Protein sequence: CASSFGSVKQFF.

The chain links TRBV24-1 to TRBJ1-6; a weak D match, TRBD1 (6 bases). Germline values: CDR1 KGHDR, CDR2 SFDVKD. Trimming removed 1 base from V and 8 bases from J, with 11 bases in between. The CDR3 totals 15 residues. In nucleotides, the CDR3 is TGTGCCACCAGTGATTTTCAAGGGGGGGATTCACCCCTCCACTTT. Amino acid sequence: CATSDFQGGDSPLHF.